Shown below are 2 T cell receptor beta chains from a single sample sequenced in a study of beta chain features in type 1 diabetes. Overall study results and limits: Moderate but significant shortening of TCRB CDR3s was recorded in all four CD4+ subsets from Type 1 diabetes patients.

What was sequenced were expressed TCRB transcripts, since all of the isolated RNA had been reverse transcribed. The protocol was immunoSEQ multiplex PCR, while the TCRdb copy is restricted to in-frame clones and leaves out a portion. This repertoire shows roughly 280,000 clones, 24% found once; its top ten account for roughly 0.011%. These receptors are not linked to any known antigen. Input material: naive CD4+ T cells from blood. The receptors here all came from a woman in her 30s with type 1 diabetes.

The rearrangement uses TRBV29-1 and TRBJ2-7; 9 positions match TRBD2. This CDR3 is 14 amino acids long. CDR1 and CDR2 from the germline V gene are SQVTM and ANQGSEA. J lost 1 base, V lost 6 bases, and 7 bases had no gene match. The CDR3 DNA follows: TGCAGCGTGACTGGACTAGCGCTTTCCTACGAGCAGTACTTC. This gives the protein CSVTGLALSYEQYF.

V and J are TRBV7-2 and TRBJ1-3, with a possible D match to TRBD1 (5 bases). This CDR3 has 15 amino acids. V lost 5 bases and J lost 2, with 13 bases in between. The germline V gene encodes CDR1 SGHTA and CDR2 FQGNSA. CDR3 sequence (DNA): TGTGCCAGCAGCCCCCGGGGGGGGGCTGGAAACACCATATATTTT. Translating gives CASSPRGGAGNTIYF.